One sample yielded the 17 T cell receptor beta chains listed below, sequenced in a study of identical twins. One entry per CDR3 protein, called by TCRdb with MiXCR from the 5' RACE reads. The sample lists around 18,000 distinct CDR3 sequences; roughly 70% were seen once. Sequencing input: memory (CD45RO+) T cells sorted from blood. These receptors originate from a woman aged 18-29 years in good health. This table probably holds off-target reads from a library built for another chain.

This clonotype turned up a few times. V and J are TRBV2 and TRBJ2-2; weak D call: TRBD1 (7 bases). The CDR3 spans 14 residues. V was pared by 6 bases and J by 2 bases, with 10 bases between. CDR1 is SNHLY and CDR2 is FYNNEI in the germline V gene. CDR3 in amino acids: CASRRDRNTGELFF. DNA of the CDR3: TGTGCCAGCAGGCGGGACAGAAACACCGGGGAGCTGTTTTTT. Full variable domain (rest looked up from reference TRBV2 and TRBJ2-2): EPEVTQTPSHQVTQMGQEVILRCVPISNHLYFYWYRQILGQKVEFLVSFYNNEISEKSEIFDDQFSVERPDGSNFTLKIRSTKLEDSAMYFCASRRDRNTGELFFGEGSRLTVL.

This clonotype was seen a few times. V usage is TRBV19 and J usage is TRBJ2-5, with TRBD2 matching 7 bases. The CDR3 has 15 amino acids. With V trimmed by 6 bases and J by 2 bases, 9 bases remained unmatched. Germline V CDR1 and CDR2: LNHDA, SQIVND (reference sequence). This CDR3 reads CASSFLAGVQETQYF. As DNA, the CDR3 is TGTGCCAGTAGCTTCCTCGCGGGGGTACAAGAGACCCAGTACTTC.

The chain recombines TRBV2 with TRBJ2-1, with TRBD2 matching 8 bases. The length of the CDR3 is 16 residues. V trimming: 4 bases; J trimming: 6 bases; junction bases outside the gene matches: 11. CDR1 is SNHLY, CDR2 FYNNEI, per germline. This CDR3 is CASSASGSSFINEQFF. In DNA, the CDR3 is TGTGCCAGCAGTGCGAGCGGGAGTTCCTTTATCAATGAGCAGTTCTTC. Looking up the rest from reference TRBV2 and TRBJ2-1 gives the full variable domain: EPEVTQTPSHQVTQMGQEVILRCVPISNHLYFYWYRQILGQKVEFLVSFYNNEISEKSEIFDDQFSVERPDGSNFTLKIRSTKLEDSAMYFCASSASGSSFINEQFFGPGTRLTVL.

Only a few counts were recorded for this clonotype. This sequence joins TRBV7-2 and TRBJ2-6; D is uncertain. The CDR3 loop spans 15 amino acids. Germline CDR1 is SGHTA and CDR2 is FQGNSA. V lost 6 bases, J lost 0 bases, and 9 bases lay in between. The CDR3 nucleotides are TGTGCCAGCAGTCCCCCGAGCTCTGGGGCCAACGTCCTGACTTTC. Amino acid sequence: CASSPPSSGANVLTF.

V is TRBV20-1 and J is TRBJ2-5, with a weak D call TRBD2 (5 bases). Germline values: CDR1 DFQATT, CDR2 SNEGSKA (reference sequence). This CDR3 contains 16 residues. V lost 3 bases to trimming and J lost 6 bases, with 23 bases between them. The CDR3 here is CSASQGSSSGRKTQYF. The CDR3 DNA reads TGCAGTGCTAGCCAAGGTTCCTCGAGCGGACGGAAGACCCAGTACTTC.

The gene calls are TRBV6-1 and TRBJ1-5, with unresolved D. Deletions cut 7 bases from V and 2 bases from J, with 15 bases between. The CDR3 spans 15 residues. CDR1 and CDR2 (germline): MNHNS, SASEGT. CDR3 amino acids: CASKVSGSGNQPQHF. The DNA for the CDR3 is TGTGCCAGCAAGGTTTCGGGTAGCGGCAATCAGCCCCAGCATTTT.

CDR3 sequence (DNA): TGCGCCAGCAGCCCTCTACCTGTGAGACCAGATACGCAGTATTTT. Translated, it gives CASSPLPVRPDTQYF. This rearrangement joins TRBV5-1 to TRBJ2-3; D remains ambiguous. Germline assignment: CDR1 SGHRS and CDR2 YFSETQ. Trimming pared 4 bases from V and 4 bases from J, leaving 16 bases between. The CDR3 runs to 15 residues.

This clonotype was counted once. Sequence at one end of the junction differs from germline and may be a read error. The chain carries TRBV12-3 or TRBV12-4 and TRBJ1-1; D gene uncertain. The CDR3 loop spans 13 amino acids. CDR3 DNA sequence: TGTGCCGGCAGTTTCCATATGAACACTGAAGCTTTCTTT. As protein: CAGSFHMNTEAFF.

The chain employs TRBV18 and TRBJ2-1; 7 bases fit TRBD1. V lost 3 bases to trimming and J lost 9 bases; unmatched junction nucleotides: 8. The CDR3 totals 14 residues. Looked up from germline, CDR1 is KGHSH and CDR2 is LQKENI. Here the CDR3 DNA reads TGTGCCAGCTCACCGATTGGACAGGATGGTGAGCAGTTCTTC. Translated: CASSPIGQDGEQFF.

J is TRBJ1-5 and V is TRBV2; D is unresolved. Deletions cut 3 bases from V and 12 bases from J, with 9 bases between. CDR1 and CDR2 (germline): SNHLY, FYNNEI. CDR3 size: 11 residues. CDR3 in amino acids: CASSEISYQHF. DNA of the CDR3: TGTGCCAGCAGTGAGATCTCGTACCAGCATTTT.

This chain connects TRBV6-2 or TRBV6-3 to TRBJ2-1; unclear D gene. This CDR3 has 10 residues. Germline loops: CDR1 MNHEY, CDR2 SVGEGT. Trimming removed 2 bases from V and 13 bases from J, with 6 bases in between. CDR3 nucleotides: TGTGCCAGCAGTTACCGCCCACAGTTCTTC. Translating it yields CASSYRPQFF.

The chain has TRBV6-2 or TRBV6-3 and TRBJ2-5, with D unclear. Germline V gene data show CDR1 as MNHEY and CDR2 as SVGEGT. Between the trimmed V and J ends, which lost 5 bases and 1 base, there was a span of 14 bases. This CDR3 spans 15 amino acids. CDR3 coding DNA: TGTGCCAGCAGTCCACTTGGAGTTGTCCAAGAGACCCAGTACTTC. Protein: CASSPLGVVQETQYF.

This clonotype was picked up a small number of times. V and J are TRBV12-3 or TRBV12-4 and TRBJ2-5; TRBD2 is a possible D gene (6 bases). Trimming stripped 2 bases from V and 4 bases from J, with 8 bases between. The CDR3 totals 13 residues. CDR3 amino acids: CASSLTGLETQYF. Written as DNA, the CDR3 is TGTGCCAGCAGTTTAACGGGACTAGAGACCCAGTACTTC.

The chain uses TRBV11-3 and TRBJ1-1; D is unclear. The germline V gene encodes CDR1 SGHNT and CDR2 YENEEA. V lost 4 bases to trimming and J lost 2 bases, with 11 bases between them. The CDR3 sequence is 14 residues long. CDR3 region: CASSSGSSNTEAFF. The CDR3 DNA is TGTGCCAGCAGCTCAGGCAGTTCCAACACTGAAGCTTTCTTT. The whole variable domain, filled in from reference TRBV11-3 and TRBJ1-1, reads EAGVVQSPRYKIIEKKQPVAFWCNPISGHNTLYWYLQNLGQGPELLIRYENEEAVDDSQLPKDRFSAERLKGVDSTLKIQPAELGDSAVYLCASSSGSSNTEAFFGQGTRLTVV.

This clonotype has just one count. The chain employs TRBV5-4 and TRBJ2-2, with 7 bases fitting TRBD2. The CDR3 runs 14 residues. The V gene's germline CDR1 is SGHNT and CDR2 YYREEE (reference sequence). Trimming took 3 bases from V and 5 from J; bases not matched to a gene: 4. Written as DNA, the CDR3 is TGTGCCAGCAGCTGGGCGGGAGATACCGGGGAGCTGTTTTTT. Residues: CASSWAGDTGELFF.

This rearrangement joins TRBV7-9 to TRBJ2-3, with 8 nucleotides matching TRBD2. Germline V gene data show CDR1 as SEHNR and CDR2 as FQNEAQ (reference sequence). The trim removed 2 bases at V and 0 bases at J, leaving 4 bases unmatched. This CDR3 is 16 amino acids long. This CDR3 is CASSLSTSESTDTQYF. The CDR3 DNA is TGTGCCAGCAGCTTATCGACTAGCGAAAGCACAGATACGCAGTATTTT.

The chain couples TRBV19 to TRBJ2-5; perhaps TRBD2 as D (6 bases). The CDR3 is 14 amino acids. In germline, CDR1 is LNHDA, CDR2 SQIVND (reference sequence). V dropped 5 bases and J dropped 1 base, with 11 bases sitting between them. In DNA, the CDR3 is TGTGCCAGTAGTCCCGGACTACCCCAAGAGACCCAGTACTTC. Protein: CASSPGLPQETQYF.